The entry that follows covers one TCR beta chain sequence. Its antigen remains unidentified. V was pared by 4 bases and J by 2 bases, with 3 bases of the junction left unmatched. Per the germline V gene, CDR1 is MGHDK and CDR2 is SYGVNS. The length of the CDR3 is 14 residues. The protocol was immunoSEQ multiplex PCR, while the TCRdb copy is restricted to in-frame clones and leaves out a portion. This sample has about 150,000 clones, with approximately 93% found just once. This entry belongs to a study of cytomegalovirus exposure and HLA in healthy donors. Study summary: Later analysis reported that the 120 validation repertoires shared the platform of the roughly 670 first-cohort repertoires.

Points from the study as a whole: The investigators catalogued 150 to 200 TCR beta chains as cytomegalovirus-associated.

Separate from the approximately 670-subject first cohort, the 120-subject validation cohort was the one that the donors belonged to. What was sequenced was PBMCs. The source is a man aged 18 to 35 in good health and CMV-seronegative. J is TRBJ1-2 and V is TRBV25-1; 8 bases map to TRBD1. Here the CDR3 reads CASSATGGNYGYTF. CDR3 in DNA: TGTGCCAGCAGTGCTACAGGGGGGAACTATGGCTACACCTTC.